Below, 21 T cell receptor beta chains from the same sample are listed, as sequenced in a study of control samples from healthy donors and cancer patients. This table comes from immunoSEQ multiplex PCR, and its TCRdb copy is limited to in-frame clones, with some not included. Of just over 150,000 clones listed, about 93% were seen once; the top ten hold approximately 2.5%. The sequencing input was blood. All receptors come from a man aged 50 to 59 in good health.

The rearrangement joins TRBV20-1 to TRBJ1-2; D gene ambiguous. Germline V gene lookup returns CDR1 DFQATT and CDR2 SNEGSKA (reference sequence). Trimming pared 3 bases from V and 1 base from J, leaving 6 bases between. CDR3 length: 12 amino acids. The CDR3 reads CSASPSNYGYTF. Written as DNA, the CDR3 is TGCAGTGCTAGTCCGAGTAACTATGGCTACACCTTC.

The chain has TRBV28 and TRBJ2-2, with D perhaps being TRBD1 or TRBD2 (6 bases each). Trimming pared 5 bases from V and 4 bases from J, leaving 14 bases between. The CDR3 has 15 amino acids. Germline lookup yields CDR1 MDHEN and CDR2 SYDVKM. The CDR3 nucleotides are TGTGCCAGCAGTAATTCGAAGGGGGGCACCGGGGAGCTGTTTTTT. Protein product: CASSNSKGGTGELFF.

The chain links TRBV4-2 to TRBJ1-2, with TRBD1 as a possible D gene (6 bases). The CDR3 is made up of 11 amino acids. Per germline, CDR1 LGHNA and CDR2 YNFKEQ. CDR3 DNA: TGTGCGACGGGGGGCGTCTATGGCTACACCTTC. It codes for CATGGVYGYTF.

The genes are TRBV18 and TRBJ1-2; a possible D gene is TRBD1 (6 bases). Germline-derived CDR1 and CDR2 are KGHSH and LQKENI. Trimming left V 6 bases short and J 5 bases short, with 19 bases between. The CDR3 length is 15 residues. CDR3 region: CASSPGTQGKYGYTF. The CDR3 bases are TGTGCCAGCTCTCCCGGGACACAGGGAAAGTATGGCTACACCTTC.

J is TRBJ2-7 and V is TRBV9; 10 bases map to TRBD2. CDR3 length equals 17 residues. V trimming: 3 bases; J trimming: 5 bases; junction bases outside the gene matches: 14. Germline-derived CDR1 and CDR2 are SGDLS and YYNGEE. The CDR3 region is CASSATVRAGGPHEQYF. CDR3 DNA: TGTGCCAGCAGCGCCACAGTTAGAGCGGGAGGGCCCCACGAGCAGTACTTC.

The rearrangement uses TRBV20-1 and TRBJ2-7; no reliable D call. Germline V gives CDR1 DFQATT, CDR2 SNEGSKA (reference sequence). V dropped 6 bases and J dropped 4 bases, with 10 bases sitting between them. CDR3 size: 11 residues. The CDR3: CSAEQRYEQYF. The CDR3 DNA reads TGCAGTGCGGAACAGAGATACGAGCAGTACTTC.

This clone occurred a few times. The V gene is TRBV12-3 or TRBV12-4, the J gene TRBJ1-5, with D possibly TRBD1 on 5 matching bases. The CDR3 totals 13 residues. V dropped 5 bases and J dropped 8 bases, with 13 bases sitting between them. CDR3 sequence reads: CASSRQLFEPQHF. CDR3 nucleotides: TGTGCCAGCAGTCGACAGCTATTTGAGCCCCAGCATTTT.

V is TRBV2 and J is TRBJ1-6, with D perhaps matching TRBD1 (5 bases). V was pared by 3 bases and J by 6 bases, with 15 bases between. The CDR3 spans 16 residues. Germline V lookup: CDR1 SNHLY, CDR2 FYNNEI. The CDR3 spells CASSDSGGPFNSPLHF. For the CDR3, the DNA is TGTGCCAGCAGTGATTCGGGGGGTCCATTTAATTCACCCCTCCACTTT.

This chain connects TRBV5-4 to TRBJ1-2; the D is unclear. This CDR3 is 12 amino acids long. Trimming cost V 0 bases and J 8 bases, with 8 bases left between them. Germline V gives CDR1 SGHNT, CDR2 YYREEE (reference sequence). As DNA, the CDR3 is TGTGCCAGCAGCTTGGACCGTCGAGGCTACACCTTC. This encodes CASSLDRRGYTF.

Written as DNA, the CDR3 is TGTGCCAGCGTTGGTGGGAGCGGAGATACGCAGTATTTT. The encoded protein is CASVGGSGDTQYF. This rearrangement joins TRBV7-9 to TRBJ2-3, with D possibly TRBD2 on 5 matching bases. This CDR3 is built from 13 residues. V was shortened by 8 bases and J by 5 bases, with 14 bases between the two germline ends. CDR1 is SEHNR and CDR2 is FQNEAQ in the germline V gene (reference sequence).

The chain links TRBV24-1 to TRBJ2-5; D is possibly TRBD1 (6 bases). V was pared by 4 bases and J by 2 bases, with 16 bases between. The CDR3 sequence is 16 residues long. Germline lookup yields CDR1 KGHDR and CDR2 SFDVKD. This chain's CDR3 is CATSEPPDRNQETQYF. DNA of the CDR3: TGTGCCACCAGTGAACCGCCTGACAGGAATCAAGAGACCCAGTACTTC.

The V and J genes are TRBV7-2 and TRBJ2-7; D uncertain. The CDR3 has 12 residues. V shed 1 base and J shed 5 bases, with 6 bases lying between them. CDR1 and CDR2 from the germline V gene are SGHTA and FQGNSA. The CDR3 nucleotides read TGTGCCAGCAGCTTAGGAGTAGACGAGCAGTACTTC. Amino acid sequence: CASSLGVDEQYF.

The CDR3 nucleotides read TGTGCCAGCAGCCTCACGGGACTCCCGAACACTGAAGCTTTCTTT. Amino acid sequence: CASSLTGLPNTEAFF. The gene calls are TRBV3-1 (or the pseudogene TRBV3-2) and TRBJ1-1, with TRBD1 as a possible D gene (5 bases). V was shortened by 4 bases and J by 1 base, with 13 bases between the two germline ends. The CDR3 runs to 15 residues. Germline CDR1 reads LGHDT; CDR2 reads YNNKEL (reference sequence).

J is TRBJ2-3 and V is TRBV11-2; 8 bases fit TRBD2. CDR3 length: 15 amino acids. V lost 1 base and J lost 6; bases outside the gene matches: 6. Germline V gene sequence: CDR1 SGHAT, CDR2 FQNNGV. As DNA, the CDR3 is TGTGCCAGCAGCTTAGCGGGAGGGCCGTGGGATACGCAGTATTTT. As protein: CASSLAGGPWDTQYF.

The chain carries TRBV5-1 and TRBJ1-1; TRBD1 might be the D (5 bases). Germline CDR1 is SGHRS and CDR2 is YFSETQ. Trimming took 0 bases from V and 1 from J, leaving 10 bases between them. The CDR3 runs 15 residues. The CDR3 here is CASSLEARANTEAFF. DNA for the CDR3: TGCGCCAGCAGCTTGGAGGCCAGGGCGAACACTGAAGCTTTCTTT.

This sequence joins TRBV25-1 and TRBJ1-5; the D gene is possibly TRBD1 (6 bases). The germline gives CDR1 MGHDK, CDR2 SYGVNS. This CDR3 has 14 residues. The V end was cut by 8 bases, the J end by 5 bases, with 16 bases between. The CDR3 reads CASSEGRGHQPQHF. The DNA of the CDR3 is TGTGCCAGCTCCGAGGGCAGGGGTCATCAGCCCCAGCATTTT.

The chain is built from TRBV5-1 and TRBJ2-2; 14 bases are a match to TRBD2. Germline CDR1 and CDR2: SGHRS and YFSETQ. V lost 4 bases, J lost 0 bases, and 2 bases stayed unmatched. This CDR3 has 17 amino acids. The CDR3 sequence: CASSMGLAGANTGELFF. CDR3 nucleotides: TGCGCCAGCAGCATGGGACTAGCGGGAGCGAACACCGGGGAGCTGTTTTTT.

The rearrangement links TRBV5-1 to TRBJ1-1, with D maybe TRBD1 (6 bases). There are 14 residues in the CDR3. Trimming left V 6 bases short and J 1 base short, with 13 bases between. The germline gives CDR1 SGHRS, CDR2 YFSETQ. The CDR3 loop reads CASKWATGNTEAFF. CDR3 DNA: TGCGCCAGCAAATGGGCGACAGGGAACACTGAAGCTTTCTTT.

The rearrangement uses TRBV6-4 and TRBJ2-1; 7 bases are shared with TRBD2. After removal of 0 bases from V and 4 bases from J, the junction contained 9 bases not matched to a gene. There are 17 residues in the CDR3. Germline V CDR1 and CDR2: MRHNA, SNTAGT. The CDR3 region has the DNA TGTGCCAGCAGTGACTCCCGGGGTAGGGGAGGGTACAATGAGCAGTTCTTC. Protein product: CASSDSRGRGGYNEQFF.

Only one count was recorded for this clone. The chain couples TRBV11-2 to TRBJ2-7, with TRBD2 identical over 8 bases. The CDR3 has 16 residues. The V gene end was trimmed by 1 base and the J gene end by 0 bases; junction bases not matched to a gene: 5. CDR1 and CDR2 (germline): SGHAT, FQNNGV. CDR3 protein: CASSLAAGGASYEQYF. DNA for the CDR3: TGTGCCAGCAGCTTAGCGGCCGGGGGGGCCTCCTACGAGCAGTACTTC.

The chain joins TRBV9 to TRBJ2-3; 10 nucleotides agree with TRBD1. V lost 3 bases, J lost 3 bases, and 7 bases stayed unmatched. The CDR3 is made up of 16 amino acids. CDR1 and CDR2 from the germline V gene are SGDLS and YYNGEE. CDR3 in amino acids: CASSGRQGARTDTQYF. The CDR3 DNA sequence: TGTGCCAGCAGCGGTCGACAGGGGGCGAGGACAGATACGCAGTATTTT. Complete variable domain (other parts from reference TRBV9 and TRBJ2-3): DSGVTQTPKHLITATGQRVTLRCSPRSGDLSVYWYQQSLDQGLQFLIQYYNGEERAKGNILERFSAQQFPDLHSELNLSSLELGDSALYFCASSGRQGARTDTQYFGPGTRLTVL.